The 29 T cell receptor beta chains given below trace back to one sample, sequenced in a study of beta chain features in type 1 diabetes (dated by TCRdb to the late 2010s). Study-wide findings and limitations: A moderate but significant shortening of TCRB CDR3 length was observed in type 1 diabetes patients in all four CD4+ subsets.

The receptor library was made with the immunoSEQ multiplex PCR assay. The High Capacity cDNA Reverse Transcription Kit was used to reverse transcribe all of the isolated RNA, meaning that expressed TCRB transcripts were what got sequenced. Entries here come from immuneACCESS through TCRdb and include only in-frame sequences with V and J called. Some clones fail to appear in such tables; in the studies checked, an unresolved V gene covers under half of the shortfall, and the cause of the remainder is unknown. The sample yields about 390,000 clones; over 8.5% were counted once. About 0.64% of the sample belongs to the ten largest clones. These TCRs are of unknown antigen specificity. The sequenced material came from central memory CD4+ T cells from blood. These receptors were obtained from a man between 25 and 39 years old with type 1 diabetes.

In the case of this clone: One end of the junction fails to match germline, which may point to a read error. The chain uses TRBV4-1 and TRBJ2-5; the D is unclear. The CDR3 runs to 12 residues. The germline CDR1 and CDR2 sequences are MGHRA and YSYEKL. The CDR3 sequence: CASSLDQWTQYF. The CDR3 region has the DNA TGTGCCAGCAGCTTAGATCAGTGGACCCAGTACTTC.

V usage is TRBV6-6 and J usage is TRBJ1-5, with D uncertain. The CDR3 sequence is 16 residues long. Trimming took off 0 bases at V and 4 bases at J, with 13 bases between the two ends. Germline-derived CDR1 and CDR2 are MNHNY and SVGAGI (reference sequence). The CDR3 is CASSYSGQAENQPQHF. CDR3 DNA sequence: TGTGCCAGCAGTTACTCGGGCCAGGCCGAAAATCAGCCCCAGCATTTT.

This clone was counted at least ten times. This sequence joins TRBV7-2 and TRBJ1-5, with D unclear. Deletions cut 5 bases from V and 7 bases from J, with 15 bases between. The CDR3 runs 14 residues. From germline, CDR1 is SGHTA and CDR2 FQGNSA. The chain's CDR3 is CASSPTTGGQPQHF. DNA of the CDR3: TGTGCCAGCAGCCCAACCACGGGTGGGCAGCCCCAGCATTTT.

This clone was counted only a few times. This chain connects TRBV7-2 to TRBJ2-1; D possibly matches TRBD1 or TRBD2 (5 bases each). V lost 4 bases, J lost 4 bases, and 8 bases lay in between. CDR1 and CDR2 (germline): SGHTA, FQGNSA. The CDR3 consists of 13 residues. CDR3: CASSSGQYNEQFF. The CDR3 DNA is TGTGCCAGCAGCTCGGGGCAGTACAATGAGCAGTTCTTC.

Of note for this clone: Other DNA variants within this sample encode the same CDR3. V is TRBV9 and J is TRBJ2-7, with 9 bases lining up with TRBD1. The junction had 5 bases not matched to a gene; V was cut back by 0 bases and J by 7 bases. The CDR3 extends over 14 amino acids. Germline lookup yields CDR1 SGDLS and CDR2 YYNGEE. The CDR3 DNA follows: TGTGCCAGCAGCGTAGAGGGACAGGGTTCGGAGCAGTACTTC. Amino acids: CASSVEGQGSEQYF.

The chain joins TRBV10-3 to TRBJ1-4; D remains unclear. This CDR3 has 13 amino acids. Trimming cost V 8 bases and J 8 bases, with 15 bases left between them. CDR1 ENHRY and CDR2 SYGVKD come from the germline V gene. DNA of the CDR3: TGTGCCATCGGACCCCGGGAAGAGGAAAAACTGTTTTTT. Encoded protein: CAIGPREEEKLFF.

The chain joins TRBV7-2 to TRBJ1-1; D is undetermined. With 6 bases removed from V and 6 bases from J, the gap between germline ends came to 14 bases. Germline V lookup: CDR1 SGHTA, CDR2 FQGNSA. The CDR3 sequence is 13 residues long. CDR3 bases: TGTGCCAGCAGTAGACACCGGCTGGCTGAAGCTTTCTTT. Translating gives CASSRHRLAEAFF.

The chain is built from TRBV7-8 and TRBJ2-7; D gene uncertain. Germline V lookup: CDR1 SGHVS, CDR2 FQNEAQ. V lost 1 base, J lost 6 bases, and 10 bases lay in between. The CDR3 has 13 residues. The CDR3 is CASSLGAFREQYF. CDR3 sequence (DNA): TGTGCCAGCAGCTTAGGAGCCTTTCGCGAGCAGTACTTC.

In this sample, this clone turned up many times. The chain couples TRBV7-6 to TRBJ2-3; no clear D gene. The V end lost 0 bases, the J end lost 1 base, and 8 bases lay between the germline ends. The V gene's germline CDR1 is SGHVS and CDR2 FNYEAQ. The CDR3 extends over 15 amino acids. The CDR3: CASSLAIRGTDTQYF. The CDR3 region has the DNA TGTGCCAGCAGCTTAGCGATAAGGGGCACAGATACGCAGTATTTT.

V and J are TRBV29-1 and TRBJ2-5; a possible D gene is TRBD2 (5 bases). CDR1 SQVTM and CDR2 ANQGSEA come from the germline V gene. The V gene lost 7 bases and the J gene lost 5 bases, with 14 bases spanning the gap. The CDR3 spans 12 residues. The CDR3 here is CSAHLPSETQYF. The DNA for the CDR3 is TGCAGCGCCCACTTGCCTAGCGAGACCCAGTACTTC.

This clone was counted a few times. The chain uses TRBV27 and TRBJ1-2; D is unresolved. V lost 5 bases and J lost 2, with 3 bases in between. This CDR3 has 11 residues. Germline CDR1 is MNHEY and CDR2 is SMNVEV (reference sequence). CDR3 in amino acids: CASSENYGYTF. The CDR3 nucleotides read TGTGCCAGCAGTGAAAACTATGGCTACACCTTC.

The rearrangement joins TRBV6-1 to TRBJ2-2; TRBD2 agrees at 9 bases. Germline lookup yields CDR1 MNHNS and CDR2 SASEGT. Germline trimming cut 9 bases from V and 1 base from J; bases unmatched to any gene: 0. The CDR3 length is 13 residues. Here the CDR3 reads CASSGRNTGELFF. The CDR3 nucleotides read TGTGCCAGTAGCGGGAGGAACACCGGGGAGCTGTTTTTT.

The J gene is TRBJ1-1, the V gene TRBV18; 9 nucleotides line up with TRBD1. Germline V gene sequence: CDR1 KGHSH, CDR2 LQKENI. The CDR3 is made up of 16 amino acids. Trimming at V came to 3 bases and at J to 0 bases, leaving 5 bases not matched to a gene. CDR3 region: CASSPKTGGVNTEAFF. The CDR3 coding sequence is TGTGCCAGCTCACCGAAGACAGGGGGGGTGAACACTGAAGCTTTCTTT.

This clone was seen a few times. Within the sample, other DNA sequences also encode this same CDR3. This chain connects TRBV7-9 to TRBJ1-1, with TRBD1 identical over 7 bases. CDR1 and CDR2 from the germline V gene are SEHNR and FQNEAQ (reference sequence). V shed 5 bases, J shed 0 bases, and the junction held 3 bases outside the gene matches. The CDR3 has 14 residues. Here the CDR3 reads CASSRQGVNTEAFF. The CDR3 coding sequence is TGTGCCAGCAGCCGACAGGGCGTGAACACTGAAGCTTTCTTT.

This CDR3 reads CASSFSGTSGTQYEQYF. In DNA form, the CDR3 reads TGCGCCAGCAGCTTCTCCGGGACTAGCGGGACTCAGTACGAGCAGTACTTC. The chain joins TRBV5-1 to TRBJ2-7; TRBD2 aligns across 13 bases. CDR1 SGHRS and CDR2 YFSETQ come from the germline V gene. This CDR3 is 17 amino acids long. Trimming at V came to 2 bases and at J to 4 bases, leaving 9 bases not matched to a gene.

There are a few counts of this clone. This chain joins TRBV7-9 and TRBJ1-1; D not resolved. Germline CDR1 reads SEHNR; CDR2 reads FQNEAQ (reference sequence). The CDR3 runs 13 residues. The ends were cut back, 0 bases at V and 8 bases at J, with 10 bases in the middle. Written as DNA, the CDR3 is TGTGCCAGCAGCTTAGCCCCGTCCCTAGAAGCTTTCTTT. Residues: CASSLAPSLEAFF.

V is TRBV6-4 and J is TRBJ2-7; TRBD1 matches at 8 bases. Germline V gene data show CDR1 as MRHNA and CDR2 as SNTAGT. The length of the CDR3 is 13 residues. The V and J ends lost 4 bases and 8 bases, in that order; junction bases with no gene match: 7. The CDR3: CASSATDRDKQYF. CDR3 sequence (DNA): TGTGCCAGCAGTGCCACGGACAGGGACAAGCAGTACTTC.

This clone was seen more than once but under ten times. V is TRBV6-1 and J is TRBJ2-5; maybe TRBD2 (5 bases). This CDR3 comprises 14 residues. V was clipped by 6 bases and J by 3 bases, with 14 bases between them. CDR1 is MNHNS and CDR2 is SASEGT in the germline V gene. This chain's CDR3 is CASSKRLKEETQYF. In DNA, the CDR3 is TGTGCCAGCAGCAAGCGGTTGAAGGAAGAGACCCAGTACTTC.

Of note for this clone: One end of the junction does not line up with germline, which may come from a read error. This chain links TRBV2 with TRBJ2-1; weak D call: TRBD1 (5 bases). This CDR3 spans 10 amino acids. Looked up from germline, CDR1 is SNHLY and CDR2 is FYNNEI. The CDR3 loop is CVQGLYEQFF. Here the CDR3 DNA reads TGCGTCCAGGGTCTGTATGAGCAGTTCTTC.

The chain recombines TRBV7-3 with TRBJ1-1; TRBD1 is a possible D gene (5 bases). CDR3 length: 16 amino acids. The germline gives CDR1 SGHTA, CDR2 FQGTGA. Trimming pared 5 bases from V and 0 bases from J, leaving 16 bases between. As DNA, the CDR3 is TGTGCCAGCAGCCCCCTGGGGGGAGCTGTGAACACTGAAGCTTTCTTT. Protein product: CASSPLGGAVNTEAFF.

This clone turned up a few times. CDR3 sequence: CASSLEAGSLYEQYF. The CDR3 DNA is TGCGCCAGCAGCTTGGAAGCGGGAAGCCTTTACGAGCAGTACTTC. This chain connects TRBV5-1 to TRBJ2-7; 7 bases are shared with TRBD2. The length of the CDR3 is 15 residues. With V trimmed by 0 bases and J by 4 bases, 7 bases remained unmatched. The germline CDR1 and CDR2 sequences are SGHRS and YFSETQ.

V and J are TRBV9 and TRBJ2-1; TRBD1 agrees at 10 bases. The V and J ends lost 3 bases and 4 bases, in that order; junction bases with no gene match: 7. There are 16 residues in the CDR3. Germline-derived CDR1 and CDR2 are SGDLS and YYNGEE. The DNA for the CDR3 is TGTGCCAGCAGCGCGGGACAGGGGATTTCATACAATGAGCAGTTCTTC. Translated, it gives CASSAGQGISYNEQFF.

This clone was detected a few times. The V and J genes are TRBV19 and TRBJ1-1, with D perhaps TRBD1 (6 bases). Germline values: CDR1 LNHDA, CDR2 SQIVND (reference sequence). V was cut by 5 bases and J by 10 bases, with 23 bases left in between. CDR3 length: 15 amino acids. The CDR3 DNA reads TGTGCCAGTAGTCCACAGGGAACAATTGTCGGAAGAGCTTTCTTT. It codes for CASSPQGTIVGRAFF.

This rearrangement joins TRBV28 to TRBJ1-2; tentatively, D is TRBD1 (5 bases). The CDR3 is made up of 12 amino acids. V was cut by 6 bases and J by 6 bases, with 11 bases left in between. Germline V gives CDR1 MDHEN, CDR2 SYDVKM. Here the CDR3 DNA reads TGTGCCAGCAGCCTGACACAGGATGGCTACACCTTC. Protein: CASSLTQDGYTF.

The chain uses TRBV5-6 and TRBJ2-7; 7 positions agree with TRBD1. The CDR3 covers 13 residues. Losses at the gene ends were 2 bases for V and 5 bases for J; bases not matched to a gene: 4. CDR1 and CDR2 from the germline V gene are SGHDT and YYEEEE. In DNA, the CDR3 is TGTGCCAGCAGCTTACAGGGGACCGACGAGCAGTACTTC. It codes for CASSLQGTDEQYF. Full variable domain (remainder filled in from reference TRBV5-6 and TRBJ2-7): DAGVTQSPTHLIKTRGQQVTLRCSPKSGHDTVSWYQQALGQGPQFIFQYYEEEERQRGNFPDRFSGHQFPNYSSELNVNALLLGDSALYLCASSLQGTDEQYFGPGTRLTVT.

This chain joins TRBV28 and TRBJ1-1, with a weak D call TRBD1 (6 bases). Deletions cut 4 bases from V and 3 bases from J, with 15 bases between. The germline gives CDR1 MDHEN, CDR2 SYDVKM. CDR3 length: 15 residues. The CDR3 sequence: CASSSRQAPYTEAFF. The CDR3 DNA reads TGTGCCAGCAGTTCCAGACAGGCACCATACACTGAAGCTTTCTTT.

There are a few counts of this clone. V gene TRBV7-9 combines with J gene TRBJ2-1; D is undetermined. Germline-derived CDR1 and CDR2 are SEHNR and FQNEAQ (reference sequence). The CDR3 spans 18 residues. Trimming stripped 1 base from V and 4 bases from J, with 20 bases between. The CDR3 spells CASSLDLSWARVYNEQFF. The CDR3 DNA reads TGTGCCAGCAGCTTAGACCTCTCGTGGGCACGGGTATACAATGAGCAGTTCTTC.

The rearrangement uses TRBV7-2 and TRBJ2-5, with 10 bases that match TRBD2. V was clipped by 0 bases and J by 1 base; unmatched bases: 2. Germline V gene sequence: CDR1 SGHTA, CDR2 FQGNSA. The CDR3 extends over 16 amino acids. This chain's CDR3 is CASSLAIAGGQETQYF. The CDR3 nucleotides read TGTGCCAGCAGCTTAGCGATAGCGGGAGGCCAAGAGACCCAGTACTTC.

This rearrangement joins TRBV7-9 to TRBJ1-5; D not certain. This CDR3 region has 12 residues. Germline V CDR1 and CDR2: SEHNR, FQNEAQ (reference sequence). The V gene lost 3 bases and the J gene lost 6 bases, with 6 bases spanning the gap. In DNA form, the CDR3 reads TGTGCCAGCAGCTTTGAGGCTCAGCCCCAGCATTTT. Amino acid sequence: CASSFEAQPQHF.